Listed below are T cell receptor beta chains from one sample, sequenced in a study of cytomegalovirus exposure and HLA in healthy donors. TCRdb keeps only in-frame clones here, not all; method: immunoSEQ multiplex PCR. Of around 140,000 clones in the sample, approximately 78% were seen once. Sequencing was done on a sample of PBMCs. The receptors here all came from a man aged 18 to 30 in good health and CMV-seropositive. The CDR3 runs from the conserved cysteine through the conserved F or W. D genes are given only for firm matches. Expanded clones get a size class; other rows say once, few or many, or leave the size out.

v_call,clone_size,j_call,d_call,cdr3_aa,cdr3_nt
TRBV6-1,NA,TRBJ2-5,NA,CAGAQGGIRETQYF,TGTGCCGGTGCTCAGGGTGGGATAAGGGAGACCCAGTACTTC
TRBV29-1,NA,TRBJ1-4,NA,CSVLDSTNEKLFF,TGCAGCGTTTTGGACTCAACTAATGAAAAACTGTTTTTT
TRBV28,once,TRBJ1-2,NA,CASNQNPYGYTF,TGTGCCAGCAACCAGAACCCCTATGGCTACACCTTC
TRBV29-1,NA,TRBJ2-7,TRBD2,CSDGLAGTQGEQYF,TGCAGCGACGGACTAGCGGGTACGCAAGGCGAGCAGTACTTC
TRBV19,few,TRBJ2-5,TRBD1,CASTWTGGGLGETQYF,TGTGCCAGTACCTGGACAGGGGGAGGTTTAGGGGAGACCCAGTACTTC
TRBV6-1,once,TRBJ1-1,TRBD1,CASSRQGSTEAFF,TGTGCCAGCTCAAGACAGGGATCCACTGAAGCTTTCTTT
TRBV10-3,NA,TRBJ1-2,NA,CAISEVVQSRTSRWGYTF,TGTGCCATCAGTGAAGTTGTACAGTCTCGGACTTCCCGTTGGGGCTACACCTTC
TRBV2,NA,TRBJ1-5,NA,CASSYAMSNQPQHF,TGTGCCAGCAGTTACGCGATGTCCAATCAGCCCCAGCATTTT
TRBV5-6,NA,TRBJ2-7,NA,CASSQPSSYEQYF,TGTGCCAGCAGTCAGCCTAGCTCCTACGAGCAGTACTTC
TRBV5-5,NA,TRBJ2-3,TRBD1,CASSNPGTGTITDTQYF,TGTGCCAGCAGCAACCCCGGGACAGGGACCATCACAGATACGCAGTATTTT
TRBV5-1,NA,TRBJ2-2,NA,CASSLSENTGELFF,TGCGCCAGCAGCCTAAGTGAGAACACCGGGGAGCTGTTTTTT
TRBV7-9,NA,TRBJ2-1,NA,CASISKWSSVYNEQFF,TGTGCCAGCATCTCCAAATGGTCTAGCGTCTACAATGAGCAGTTCTTC
TRBV28,NA,TRBJ1-1,NA,CASSAGYRVTEAFF,TGTGCCAGCAGTGCAGGATACAGGGTCACTGAAGCTTTCTTT
TRBV5-4,NA,TRBJ2-3,NA,CASSSLDTQSTDTQYF,TGTGCCAGCAGCTCGTTAGACACCCAGAGCACAGATACGCAGTATTTT
TRBV6-1,few,TRBJ2-3,TRBD1,CASSGLTGGTDTQYF,TGTGCCAGCAGTGGGTTGACAGGGGGAACAGATACGCAGTATTTT
TRBV9,NA,TRBJ2-3,NA,CASSGGLGRTADTQYF,TGTGCCAGCAGCGGGGGGCTCGGCAGGACCGCCGATACGCAGTATTTT
TRBV27,NA,TRBJ2-7,NA,CASSLGQGRSYEQYF,TGTGCCAGCAGTTTAGGCCAGGGGCGTTCCTACGAGCAGTACTTC
TRBV5-1,once,TRBJ1-1,NA,CASSYGADTEAFF,TGCGCCAGCAGTTACGGTGCTGACACTGAAGCTTTCTTT
TRBV5-1,NA,TRBJ2-1,TRBD2,CASSWGRTLAGGINEQFF,TGCGCCAGCAGCTGGGGACGGACACTAGCGGGAGGGATCAATGAGCAGTTCTTC
TRBV5-1,NA,TRBJ1-3,NA,CASSTGTAGNTIYF,TGCGCCAGCAGCACCGGGACTGCTGGAAACACCATATATTTT
TRBV2,NA,TRBJ1-2,TRBD1,CASSDRGRTGDYGYTF,TGTGCCAGCAGTGATCGCGGGCGGACAGGGGACTATGGCTACACCTTC
TRBV28,NA,TRBJ1-5,NA,CASSSPLGASNQPQHF,TGTGCCAGCAGTTCCCCATTAGGGGCGAGCAATCAGCCCCAGCATTTT
TRBV28,few,TRBJ1-5,NA,CASSLIREVPRNQPQHF,TGTGCCAGCAGTTTAATCAGGGAAGTCCCCCGAAATCAGCCCCAGCATTTT
TRBV6-5,NA,TRBJ2-2,TRBD1,CASSLTGDTGELFF,TGTGCCAGCAGCCTCACAGGGGACACCGGGGAGCTGTTTTTT
TRBV15,once,TRBJ1-2,NA,CATSRDRGYGYTF,TGTGCCACCAGCAGAGATAGGGGGTATGGCTACACCTTC
TRBV5-1,NA,TRBJ2-1,NA,CASRLTAGNEQFF,TGCGCCAGCAGACTTACAGCGGGCAATGAGCAGTTCTTC
TRBV5-1,NA,TRBJ1-1,NA,CASSLASEAFF,TGCGCCAGCAGCTTGGCCTCTGAAGCTTTCTTT
TRBV11-2,few,TRBJ2-1,NA,CASSLGDRQHNEQFF,TGTGCCAGCAGCTTAGGAGACAGGCAGCACAATGAGCAGTTCTTC
TRBV15,NA,TRBJ2-6,TRBD2,CATRGGRGVPSSGANVLTF,TGTGCCACCAGGGGTGGCCGGGGGGTTCCGAGCTCTGGGGCCAACGTCCTGACTTTC
TRBV28,NA,TRBJ2-6,TRBD1,CASRAPGQGVAGANVLTF,TGTGCCAGCAGGGCTCCGGGACAGGGTGTCGCTGGGGCCAACGTCCTGACTTTC
TRBV4-1,NA,TRBJ2-7,NA,CASSQDPRGAAYEQYF,TGCGCCAGCAGCCAAGATCCCCGTGGAGCGGCCTACGAGCAGTACTTC
TRBV2,NA,TRBJ2-1,NA,CASSPGLYNEQFF,TGTGCCAGCAGTCCCGGACTGTACAATGAGCAGTTCTTC
TRBV11-2,NA,TRBJ1-2,NA,CASSSIQGPRGYTF,TGTGCCAGCAGCTCCATTCAGGGCCCCCGGGGCTACACCTTC
TRBV2,NA,TRBJ1-1,NA,CASSSRSGINTEAFF,TGTGCCAGCAGTTCCCGATCCGGGATTAACACTGAAGCTTTCTTT
TRBV28,NA,TRBJ2-1,TRBD2,CASSLSTSGRDNEQFF,TGTGCCAGCAGTTTATCGACTAGCGGGAGGGACAATGAGCAGTTCTTC
TRBV6-1,NA,TRBJ2-7,NA,CASSEYVGSSYEQYF,TGTGCCAGCAGTGAATATGTGGGGAGCTCCTACGAGCAGTACTTC
TRBV5-1,NA,TRBJ1-2,NA,CASSPQGFGGYTF,TGCGCCAGCAGCCCGCAGGGTTTCGGCGGCTACACCTTC
TRBV27,NA,TRBJ2-7,NA,CASSLDSSYEQYF,TGTGCCAGCAGTCTTGACAGCTCCTACGAGCAGTACTTC
TRBV27,NA,TRBJ2-2,NA,CASSLQAGELFF,TGTGCCAGCAGTTTACAGGCCGGGGAGCTGTTTTTT
TRBV28,NA,TRBJ2-1,NA,CASSTSDREGNEQFF,TGTGCCAGCAGTACCTCGGACAGGGAGGGCAATGAGCAGTTCTTC
TRBV7-2,NA,TRBJ1-5,NA,CASSLSGDQPQHF,TGTGCCAGCAGCCTTTCAGGGGACCAGCCCCAGCATTTT
TRBV28,once,TRBJ2-7,NA,CASSVQGYEQYF,TGTGCCAGCAGCGTCCAGGGATACGAGCAGTACTTC